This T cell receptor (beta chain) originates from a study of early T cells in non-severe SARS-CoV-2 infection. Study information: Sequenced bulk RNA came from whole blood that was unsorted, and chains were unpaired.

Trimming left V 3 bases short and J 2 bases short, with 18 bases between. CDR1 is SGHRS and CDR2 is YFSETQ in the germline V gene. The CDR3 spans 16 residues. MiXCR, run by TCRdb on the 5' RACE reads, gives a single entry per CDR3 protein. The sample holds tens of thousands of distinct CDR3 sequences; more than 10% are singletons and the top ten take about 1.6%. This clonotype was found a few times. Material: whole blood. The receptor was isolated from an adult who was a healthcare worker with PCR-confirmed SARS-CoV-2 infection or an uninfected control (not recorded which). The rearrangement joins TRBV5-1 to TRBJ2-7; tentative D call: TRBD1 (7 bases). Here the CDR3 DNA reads TGCGCCAGCAGCTCTTTCGGGGGACAGTTTACCTACGAGCAGTACTTC. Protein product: CASSSFGGQFTYEQYF.